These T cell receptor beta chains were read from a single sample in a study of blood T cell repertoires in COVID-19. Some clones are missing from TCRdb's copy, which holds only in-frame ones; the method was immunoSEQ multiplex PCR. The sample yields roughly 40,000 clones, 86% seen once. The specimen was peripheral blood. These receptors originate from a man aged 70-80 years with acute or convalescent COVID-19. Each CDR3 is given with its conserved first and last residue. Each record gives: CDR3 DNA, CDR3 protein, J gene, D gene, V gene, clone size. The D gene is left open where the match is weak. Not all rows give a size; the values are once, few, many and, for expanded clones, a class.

TGCGCATTCTACAGGGGCGGGAACCCGAACACCATATATTTT,CAFYRGGNPNTIYF,TRBJ1-3,TRBD1,TRBV10-2,-
TGTGCCAGCAGCTCGCCCTCAAACAGGGCCACCGGGGAGCTGTTTTTT,CASSSPSNRATGELFF,TRBJ2-2,-,TRBV5-5,-
TGTGCCAGCTCGCCGGACGGGAGCTCCTACGAGCAGTACTTC,CASSPDGSSYEQYF,TRBJ2-7,-,TRBV18,-
TGTGCCAGCGGACGCGGGGCCGGTCCAGATACGCAGTATTTT,CASGRGAGPDTQYF,TRBJ2-3,-,TRBV7-8,-
TGTGCCAGTAGTACGACTAGCGGATTCTCCTACAATGAGCAGTTCTTC,CASSTTSGFSYNEQFF,TRBJ2-1,TRBD2,TRBV19,once
TGTGCCAGCAGTTACTCAGGGGTCACCAATCAGCCCCAGCATTTT,CASSYSGVTNQPQHF,TRBJ1-5,-,TRBV6-2/TRBV6-3,-
TGCAGCGTTGGGGGCGCCCGTGGCATGACCTACGAGCAGTACTTC,CSVGGARGMTYEQYF,TRBJ2-7,-,TRBV29-1,-
TGTGCCAGCAGCGTAGCCACGGACAGCTATGGCTACACCTTC,CASSVATDSYGYTF,TRBJ1-2,-,TRBV9,-
TGTGCCACCAGTGATTTGTTCAAGGGGGCGAATCAGCCCCAGCATTTT,CATSDLFKGANQPQHF,TRBJ1-5,TRBD1,TRBV24-1,once
TGTGCCAGTAGTGAAACCGGACAGATAGATGAAAAACTGTTTTTT,CASSETGQIDEKLFF,TRBJ1-4,-,TRBV19,-
TGTGCCTGGAGGAGGGACAGAGACACTGAAGCTTTCTTT,CAWRRDRDTEAFF,TRBJ1-1,TRBD1,TRBV30,-
TGTGCCAGCAGCTTGGGTTCTCGGACTGAAGCTTTCTTT,CASSLGSRTEAFF,TRBJ1-1,-,TRBV5-5,few
TGTGCCAGCAGTGAGAGGGTTCAGGGGGGCACTGAAGCTTTCTTT,CASSERVQGGTEAFF,TRBJ1-1,TRBD1,TRBV6-1,-
TGCGCCAGCAGCGTGTTAGCGGGAAATGAGCAGTTCTTC,CASSVLAGNEQFF,TRBJ2-1,TRBD2,TRBV5-1,-
TGCGCCAGCAGCGTGGCCGGAGATACGCAGTATTTT,CASSVAGDTQYF,TRBJ2-3,-,TRBV5-1,-
TGTGCCAGCAGCCAGGAGCGGGGCAGCACAGATACGCAGTATTTT,CASSQERGSTDTQYF,TRBJ2-3,TRBD2,TRBV4-2,-
TGTGCCAGTGGAGGGACAGGGACCTGGTGGCCTGAAGCTTTCTTT,CASGGTGTWWPEAFF,TRBJ1-1,TRBD1,TRBV19,-
TGTGCCAGCAGCTTGGCAGAGAACACCGGGGAGCTGTTTTTT,CASSLAENTGELFF,TRBJ2-2,-,TRBV5-5,-
TGTGCCATCAGTGAGGTTGACAGGGCGGGGAAGACCCAGTACTTC,CAISEVDRAGKTQYF,TRBJ2-5,-,TRBV10-3,-
TGTGCCAGCTCTCGTGGACAGTTAGCAACTAATGAAAAACTGTTTTTT,CASSRGQLATNEKLFF,TRBJ1-4,-,TRBV18,-
TGCAGCGTAGCTTTACGGGGGACAGGGCCCAGCCAGCCCCAGCATTTT,CSVALRGTGPSQPQHF,TRBJ1-5,TRBD1,TRBV29-1,-
TGTGCCAGCTCTAAAAACGGGGAAGCTTTCTTT,CASSKNGEAFF,TRBJ1-1,-,TRBV18,-
TGTGCCATCAGAGCCGGGACAGGAGTCTCTGGGGCCAACGTCCTGACTTTC,CAIRAGTGVSGANVLTF,TRBJ2-6,TRBD1,TRBV10-3,once
TGTGCCAGCTCACCACCCCTAGCGGGAGGGAAGGATGAGCAGTTCTTC,CASSPPLAGGKDEQFF,TRBJ2-1,TRBD2,TRBV18,-
TGTGCCAGCAGCCCCCAGGGAGGAAAGGATTCACCCCTCCACTTT,CASSPQGGKDSPLHF,TRBJ1-6,-,TRBV4-2,-
TGTGCCAGCAGTTTCGGGGGTGAGGATATTACCTTC,CASSFGGEDITF,TRBJ1-2,-,TRBV12-3/TRBV12-4,-
TGCAGCGCCAACAGCGGGGGGACCTACAATGAGCAGTTCTTC,CSANSGGTYNEQFF,TRBJ2-1,TRBD2,TRBV29-1,-
TGTGCCAGCTCCTTAGCAACGGTTCGCTCCTACAATGAGCAGTTCTTC,CASSLATVRSYNEQFF,TRBJ2-1,-,TRBV18,-
TGTGCCAGCGCCGCCCGGGGATCCTATAATTCACCCCTCCACTTT,CASAARGSYNSPLHF,TRBJ1-6,-,TRBV11-2,-
TGTGCCAGCAGCGTAGTATTACAGGGCACTGAAGCTTTCTTT,CASSVVLQGTEAFF,TRBJ1-1,-,TRBV9,-
TGTGCCAGCAGTGAAGAACACAGGGCGGGCACTGAAGCTTTCTTT,CASSEEHRAGTEAFF,TRBJ1-1,-,TRBV6-4,few